These 27 T cell receptor beta chains were all obtained from the same sample, sequenced in a study of blood T cell repertoires in COVID-19. Here immunoSEQ multiplex PCR was the method, and the copy in TCRdb shows in-frame clones only, minus some. Of 35,000 to 50,000 clones listed, 70% to 90% are singletons. The sequenced sample consisted of peripheral blood. All receptors derive from a human donor in a cohort sampled during active COVID-19.

The gene calls are TRBV14 and TRBJ1-1, with D possibly TRBD1 on 6 matching bases. V was cut by 1 base and J by 11 bases, with 17 bases left in between. Germline values: CDR1 SGHDN, CDR2 FVKESK. This CDR3 region has 14 residues. The CDR3 nucleotides read TGTGCCAGCAGCCAAGCTTTGCGGGGGCCCATGGCTTTCTTT. The encoded protein is CASSQALRGPMAFF. Looking up the rest from reference TRBV14 and TRBJ1-1 gives the full variable domain: EAGVTQFPSHSVIEKGQTVTLRCDPISGHDNLYWYRRVMGKEIKFLLHFVKESKQDESGMPNNRFLAERTGGTYSTLKVQPAELEDSGVYFCASSQALRGPMAFFGQGTRLTVV.

This clone was detected only once. The rearrangement joins TRBV13 to TRBJ2-3; 9 positions match TRBD2. The length of the CDR3 is 16 residues. Trimming at V came to 2 bases and at J to 4 bases, leaving 7 bases not matched to a gene. The V gene's germline CDR1 is PRHDT and CDR2 FYEKMQ (reference sequence). This CDR3 reads CASSLRAGGLSDTQYF. CDR3 coding DNA: TGTGCCAGCAGCTTACGGGCGGGGGGGCTCTCAGATACGCAGTATTTT. The variable domain in full, completed from reference TRBV13 and TRBJ2-3, reads AAGVIQSPRHLIKEKRETATLKCYPIPRHDTVYWYQQGPGQDPQFLISFYEKMQSDKGSIPDRFSAQQFSDYHSELNMSSLELGDSALYFCASSLRAGGLSDTQYFGPGTRLTVL.

The chain employs TRBV5-1 and TRBJ1-5, with D tentatively TRBD1 (6 bases). CDR1 is SGHRS, CDR2 YFSETQ, per germline. V gave up 4 bases and J gave up 4 bases, with 18 bases separating them. The CDR3 totals 16 residues. CDR3 loop: CASSDPNRGGNQPQHF. CDR3 nucleotides: TGCGCCAGCAGCGACCCCAATAGGGGGGGGAATCAGCCCCAGCATTTT.

The chain couples TRBV9 to TRBJ1-1; 7 bases are shared with TRBD1. The V gene end was trimmed by 4 bases and the J gene end by 0 bases; junction bases not matched to a gene: 6. The CDR3 is 15 residues long. Germline-derived CDR1 and CDR2 are SGDLS and YYNGEE. CDR3 DNA: TGTGCCAGCAGCCCGATGGGACAGATGAACACTGAAGCTTTCTTT. The encoded protein is CASSPMGQMNTEAFF.

The rearrangement joins TRBV10-2 to TRBJ2-7; 16 bases fit TRBD2. The CDR3 contains 18 residues. Germline values: CDR1 WSHSY, CDR2 SAAADI. V gave up 7 bases and J gave up 6 bases; unmatched junction bases: 15. Written as DNA, the CDR3 is TGCGCCAGCAACAACCGACCGGGACTAGCGGGGGGGCGAGGCGAGCAGTACTTC. It encodes CASNNRPGLAGGRGEQYF.

This chain joins TRBV6-1 and TRBJ2-7; D is possibly TRBD1 (5 bases). CDR3 size: 13 residues. Trimming cost V 2 bases and J 4 bases, with 9 bases left between them. The germline gives CDR1 MNHNS, CDR2 SASEGT. DNA for the CDR3: TGTGCCAGCAGTGAAAGGCCAGGGTACGAGCAGTACTTC. The encoded protein is CASSERPGYEQYF.

This clone was seen only once. The V and J genes are TRBV6-6 and TRBJ1-5, with a possible D match to TRBD1 (6 bases). The germline CDR1 and CDR2 sequences are MNHNY and SVGAGI (reference sequence). The ends were cut back, 5 bases at V and 5 bases at J, with 22 bases in the middle. CDR3 length equals 17 residues. As DNA, the CDR3 is TGTGCCAGCAGTCAGGTAGACAGGCAGCCTCTTGATCAGCCCCAGCATTTT. This translates into CASSQVDRQPLDQPQHF.

The chain joins TRBV20-1 to TRBJ2-1, with a weak D call TRBD2 (6 bases). The CDR3 spans 15 residues. Germline V gene sequence: CDR1 DFQATT, CDR2 SNEGSKA (reference sequence). V shed 3 bases and J shed 0 bases, with 12 bases lying between them. The CDR3 here is CSASTGGYSYNEQFF. CDR3 nucleotide sequence: TGCAGTGCTAGTACCGGGGGATACTCCTACAATGAGCAGTTCTTC.

The chain recombines TRBV5-1 with TRBJ2-7; possible D gene TRBD2, 6 bases. V was clipped by 0 bases and J by 8 bases, with 12 bases between them. The CDR3 runs 13 residues. Germline CDR1 SGHRS, CDR2 YFSETQ. DNA for the CDR3: TGCGCCAGCAGCTTGGAACTAGCCGGCAAGCAGTACTTC. It is translated as CASSLELAGKQYF.

This chain links TRBV10-3 with TRBJ2-3, with TRBD2 matching over 9 bases. V shed 5 bases, J shed 3 bases, and the junction held 6 bases outside the gene matches. This CDR3 is 15 amino acids long. Germline V CDR1 and CDR2: ENHRY, SYGVKD. The CDR3 protein is CAISLAGESTDTQYF. CDR3 DNA: TGTGCCATCAGTTTAGCGGGGGAATCAACAGATACGCAGTATTTT.

The gene calls are TRBV19 and TRBJ2-5; D might be TRBD1 (5 bases). Trimming took 4 bases from V and 0 from J, leaving 9 bases between them. Germline-derived CDR1 and CDR2 are LNHDA and SQIVND (reference sequence). The CDR3 extends over 14 amino acids. CDR3 amino acids: CASSRGSYQETQYF. The CDR3 nucleotides are TGTGCCAGTAGTAGGGGCTCCTACCAAGAGACCCAGTACTTC.

This chain links TRBV6-5 with TRBJ2-5; 13 positions agree with TRBD2. The CDR3 contains 16 residues. The germline CDR1 and CDR2 sequences are MNHEY and SVGAGI. With V trimmed by 2 bases and J by 5 bases, 5 bases remained unmatched. This CDR3 is CASSYAGTSGAETQYF. The CDR3 DNA is TGTGCCAGCAGTTACGCCGGGACTAGCGGGGCCGAGACCCAGTACTTC.

The CDR3 reads CASSSGQGTYNSPLHF. Here the CDR3 DNA reads TGTGCCAGCAGCTCGGGACAGGGGACATATAATTCACCCCTCCACTTT. The V gene is TRBV5-4, the J gene TRBJ1-6; 10 bases agree with TRBD1. The germline gives CDR1 SGHNT, CDR2 YYREEE (reference sequence). The CDR3 has 16 amino acids. V shed 3 bases, J shed 4 bases, and the junction held 4 bases outside the gene matches. Combining the CDR3 with reference TRBV5-4 and TRBJ1-6 gives the whole variable domain ETGVTQSPTHLIKTRGQQVTLRCSSQSGHNTVSWYQQALGQGPQFIFQYYREEENGRGNFPPRFSGLQFPNYSSELNVNALELDDSALYLCASSSGQGTYNSPLHFGNGTRLTVT.

The gene calls are TRBV19 and TRBJ2-5; 7 bases are a match to TRBD2. Germline CDR1 reads LNHDA; CDR2 reads SQIVND (reference sequence). This CDR3 has 17 amino acids. The ends lost 4 bases at V and 3 bases at J; junction bases unmatched: 14. Here the CDR3 DNA reads TGTGCCAGTAGTAGAGGACTAGGCGGCCGGTCTAAAGAGACCCAGTACTTC. This codes for CASSRGLGGRSKETQYF.

The chain is built from TRBV9 and TRBJ2-3; 10 bases agree with TRBD2. Germline-derived CDR1 and CDR2 are SGDLS and YYNGEE. V trimming: 1 base; J trimming: 2 bases; junction bases outside the gene matches: 7. The CDR3 has 17 amino acids. This chain's CDR3 is CASSVPLAGGSTDTQYF. CDR3 coding DNA: TGTGCCAGCAGCGTACCATTAGCGGGGGGCTCCACAGATACGCAGTATTTT.

The rearrangement joins TRBV11-2 to TRBJ2-7; 11 bases agree with TRBD1. From germline, CDR1 is SGHAT and CDR2 FQNNGV. The CDR3 contains 13 residues. The ends lost 5 bases at V and 8 bases at J; junction bases unmatched: 5. The CDR3 is CASSLGTGGKQYF. As DNA, the CDR3 is TGTGCCAGCAGCCTAGGGACAGGGGGTAAGCAGTACTTC.

This chain joins TRBV2 and TRBJ2-5; D remains ambiguous. V lost 6 bases to trimming and J lost 4 bases, with 12 bases between them. This CDR3 is 13 amino acids long. The germline V gene encodes CDR1 SNHLY and CDR2 FYNNEI. CDR3: CASRPQVRETQYF. Written as DNA, the CDR3 is TGTGCCAGCAGGCCCCAGGTGAGAGAGACCCAGTACTTC.

The chain combines TRBV30 with TRBJ2-1, with 7 bases lining up with TRBD1. Trimming removed 3 bases from V and 2 bases from J; junction bases left unmatched: 7. The CDR3 is 15 amino acids. Germline CDR1 reads GTSNPN; CDR2 reads SVGIG (reference sequence). The CDR3 loop is CAWRAPGQTYNEQFF. The CDR3 nucleotides read TGTGCCTGGAGGGCTCCGGGACAGACCTACAATGAGCAGTTCTTC.

This sequence joins TRBV30 and TRBJ2-7, with TRBD1 identical over 8 bases. J gave up 0 bases and V 7 bases, and 2 bases lay outside the gene matches. The CDR3 extends over 12 amino acids. The V gene's germline CDR1 is GTSNPN and CDR2 SVGIG (reference sequence). The DNA for the CDR3 is TGTGCCTTCGACAGGGGCTCCTACGAGCAGTACTTC. It translates to CAFDRGSYEQYF.

V usage is TRBV10-2 and J usage is TRBJ1-2, with 7 bases that match TRBD1. V trimming: 6 bases; J trimming: 4 bases; junction bases outside the gene matches: 11. Germline loops: CDR1 WSHSY, CDR2 SAAADI. The CDR3 loop spans 15 amino acids. The CDR3 reads CASSWTGDTTYGYTF. In DNA form, the CDR3 reads TGCGCCAGCAGCTGGACAGGAGACACCACCTATGGCTACACCTTC.

The V gene is TRBV15, the J gene TRBJ1-5; maybe TRBD1 (6 bases). Looked up from germline, CDR1 is LNHNV and CDR2 is YYDKDF (reference sequence). The germline V and J ends were trimmed by 0 bases and 7 bases, with 13 bases remaining between them. The length of the CDR3 is 15 residues. The CDR3 sequence is CATSRDGQILQPQHF. The CDR3 DNA follows: TGTGCCACCAGCAGAGATGGACAGATTTTGCAGCCCCAGCATTTT. Full variable domain (outside the CDR3, taken from reference TRBV15 and TRBJ1-5): DAMVIQNPRYQVTQFGKPVTLSCSQTLNHNVMYWYQQKSSQAPKLLFHYYDKDFNNEADTPDNFQSRRPNTSFCFLDIRSPGLGDTAMYLCATSRDGQILQPQHFGDGTRLSIL.

J is TRBJ1-2 and V is TRBV9; TRBD1 agrees at 10 bases. The CDR3 consists of 17 residues. Germline-derived CDR1 and CDR2 are SGDLS and YYNGEE. V lost 0 bases, J lost 4 bases, and 9 bases stayed unmatched. In nucleotides, the CDR3 is TGTGCCAGCAGCGTAGACAAGGGACAGGGGAGAAGCTATGGCTACACCTTC. Protein sequence: CASSVDKGQGRSYGYTF.

J is TRBJ2-2 and V is TRBV30, with 13 bases identical to TRBD2. The CDR3 length is 13 residues. V gave up 8 bases and J gave up 6 bases; unmatched junction bases: 3. The germline V gene has CDR1 GTSNPN and CDR2 SVGIG (reference sequence). CDR3 sequence reads: CARTSGGSGELFF. The CDR3 nucleotides read TGTGCCCGGACTAGCGGGGGATCCGGGGAGCTGTTTTTT.

The chain has TRBV5-3 and TRBJ2-1; D possibly corresponds to TRBD2 (7 bases). TRBV5-3 is noted as an ORF with a role that remains uncertain. Trimming removed 0 bases at V and 13 bases at J, with 20 bases between. This CDR3 is built from 15 residues. The CDR3 sequence: CARSLDVRGQTAQFF. The CDR3 DNA follows: TGTGCCAGAAGCTTGGATGTGCGGGGGCAAACAGCTCAGTTCTTC.

The chain combines TRBV9 with TRBJ2-5; 8 bases are shared with TRBD2. Germline values: CDR1 SGDLS, CDR2 YYNGEE. The V and J ends lost 0 bases and 5 bases, in that order; junction bases with no gene match: 9. This CDR3 has 16 residues. CDR3 DNA: TGTGCCAGCAGCGTAGGATGGTCAGCGGGGGCGGAGACCCAGTACTTC. This encodes CASSVGWSAGAETQYF.

The chain carries TRBV3-1 (or the pseudogene TRBV3-2) and TRBJ2-5, with TRBD1 matching over 8 bases. Germline CDR1 is LGHDT and CDR2 is YNNKEL (reference sequence). The CDR3 totals 16 residues. With 0 bases clipped from V and 5 bases from J, the junction kept 8 bases outside the gene matches. The DNA of the CDR3 is TGTGCCAGCAGCCAAGATCCGCCAGGGGGCGGTGAGACCCAGTACTTC. This translates into CASSQDPPGGGETQYF.

The chain has TRBV5-1 and TRBJ2-7; 7 bases fit TRBD2. In germline, CDR1 is SGHRS, CDR2 YFSETQ. Trimming took 0 bases from V and 5 from J; bases not matched to a gene: 8. The CDR3 runs 15 residues. The CDR3 sequence: CASSLARAGVNEQYF. The CDR3, as DNA: TGCGCCAGCAGCTTGGCCCGGGCGGGGGTCAACGAGCAGTACTTC.